The 20 T cell receptor beta chains below come from one sample, sequenced in a study of response to subunit inactivated influenza vaccine. Each CDR3 protein is one row after TCRdb ran MiXCR on the RT-PCR reads. This table has roughly 550,000 distinct CDR3 sequences, roughly 25% appearing once. This sample was also put to use in a study of T cells expressing NK-cell markers. That publication notes: The authors made TCR beta cDNA libraries by 5'RACE template switching. This switching added a universal primer site and UMIs.

Specimen: CD4+ T cells sorted from PBMCs, collected 12 days after vaccination. These receptors were taken from a man in his fifties or sixties who received an inactivated influenza vaccine.

The chain carries TRBV2 and TRBJ1-5, with 7 bases lining up with TRBD1. Germline values: CDR1 SNHLY, CDR2 FYNNEI. This CDR3 contains 14 residues. The J segment lost 6 bases and the V segment lost 6 bases, leaving 8 bases of the junction unmatched. The CDR3 DNA reads TGTGCCAGCAGCCAGACAGGGTACGGTCAGCCCCAGCATTTT. Protein sequence: CASSQTGYGQPQHF.

The J gene is TRBJ1-1, the V gene TRBV3-1; D perhaps matches TRBD1 (5 bases). The CDR3 loop spans 13 amino acids. The V end was cut by 0 bases, the J end by 11 bases, with 13 bases between. CDR1 is LGHDT and CDR2 is YNNKEL in the germline V gene (reference sequence). The CDR3 DNA is TGTGCCAGCAGCCAAGATGTGGGGGGGAACGCTTTCTTT. Amino acids: CASSQDVGGNAFF. The full variable domain, with the rest looked up from reference TRBV3-1 and TRBJ1-1, is DTAVSQTPKYLVTQMGNDKSIKCEQNLGHDTMYWYKQDSKKFLKIMFSYNNKELIINETVPNRFSPKSPDKAHLNLHINSLELGDSAVYFCASSQDVGGNAFFGQGTRLTVV.

This clonotype was seen a few times. The chain couples TRBV6-1 to TRBJ1-4; 10 bases agree with TRBD1. V lost 10 bases and J lost 0; bases outside the gene matches: 8. Per the germline V gene, CDR1 is MNHNS and CDR2 is SASEGT. The CDR3 has 16 amino acids. CDR3 sequence: CATGDRGWTTNEKLFF. The CDR3 nucleotides are TGTGCCACCGGGGACAGGGGATGGACAACTAATGAAAAACTGTTTTTT.

V and J are TRBV11-2 and TRBJ1-6; a possible D gene is TRBD1 (6 bases). V was trimmed by 4 bases and J by 14 bases, leaving 12 bases between them. This CDR3 is built from 12 residues. Per germline, CDR1 SGHAT and CDR2 FQNNGV. In DNA form, the CDR3 reads TGTGCCAGCAGCTGGGACAAGTCAGCCCTCCACTTT. Protein sequence: CASSWDKSALHF. The whole variable domain, filled in from reference TRBV11-2 and TRBJ1-6, reads EAGVAQSPRYKIIEKRQSVAFWCNPISGHATLYWYQQILGQGPKLLIQFQNNGVVDDSQLPKDRFSAERLKGVDSTLKIQPAKLEDSAVYLCASSWDKSALHFGNGTRLTVT.

The rearrangement joins TRBV15 to TRBJ2-5, with 11 positions matching TRBD2. Looked up from germline, CDR1 is LNHNV and CDR2 is YYDKDF (reference sequence). With 0 bases clipped from V and 1 base from J, the junction kept 1 base outside the gene matches. This CDR3 is built from 16 residues. CDR3 sequence (DNA): TGTGCCACCAGCAGAGATCTAGCGGGGGGCCAAGAGACCCAGTACTTC. This encodes CATSRDLAGGQETQYF.

The chain carries TRBV9 and TRBJ1-1, with 9 bases aligning to TRBD1. CDR1 and CDR2 (germline): SGDLS, YYNGEE. The V gene end was trimmed by 4 bases and the J gene end by 6 bases; junction bases not matched to a gene: 13. The CDR3 consists of 16 residues. For the CDR3, the DNA is TGTGCCAGCAGCACCGGAGGGGGGGACAGGGTAGCTGAAGCTTTCTTT. Encoded protein: CASSTGGGDRVAEAFF.

This clonotype was seen a handful of times. V is TRBV20-1 and J is TRBJ2-7; D is perhaps TRBD1 (6 bases). The CDR3 covers 13 residues. CDR1 and CDR2 from the germline V gene are DFQATT and SNEGSKA (reference sequence). Between the trimmed V and J ends, which lost 6 bases and 7 bases, there was a span of 19 bases. The CDR3 coding sequence is TGCAGTGCCCCGGACAGATGGGGACGGGAGCAGTACTTC. Translation: CSAPDRWGREQYF.

The chain couples TRBV29-1 to TRBJ1-1, with D perhaps matching TRBD1 (6 bases). This CDR3 spans 14 amino acids. The germline V gene has CDR1 SQVTM and CDR2 ANQGSEA. V lost 6 bases and J lost 1, with 15 bases in between. The CDR3, as DNA: TGCAGCGTCAGTACTCAGGGGAGGAACACTGAAGCTTTCTTT. This translates into CSVSTQGRNTEAFF.

Many counts were recorded for this clonotype. The chain combines TRBV24-1 with TRBJ2-1, with 12 positions matching TRBD2. V was clipped by 3 bases and J by 6 bases; unmatched bases: 5. Germline V gene lookup returns CDR1 KGHDR and CDR2 SFDVKD. The CDR3 has 16 amino acids. As DNA, the CDR3 is TGTGCCACCAGTGATACCGGACTAGCGGGATTCAATGAGCAGTTCTTC. It codes for CATSDTGLAGFNEQFF.

The CDR3 bases are TGTGCCAGCTCACCGTTAGGGGGTCCCTACAATGAGCAGTTCTTC. Its protein is CASSPLGGPYNEQFF. The chain joins TRBV18 to TRBJ2-1; possible D gene TRBD1, 6 bases. This CDR3 comprises 15 residues. The germline V gene encodes CDR1 KGHSH and CDR2 LQKENI. The V and J ends lost 3 bases and 2 bases respectively, with 11 bases between them.

The CDR3 DNA reads TGTGCCACCCGCAGGGGAGAGGACTACGAGCAGTACTTC. Protein sequence: CATRRGEDYEQYF. The chain recombines TRBV6-6 with TRBJ2-7, with a weak D call TRBD1 (6 bases). With 10 bases removed from V and 3 bases from J, the gap between germline ends came to 16 bases. CDR3 size: 13 residues. Germline loops: CDR1 MNHNY, CDR2 SVGAGI (reference sequence).

This clonotype was seen only a few times. V gene TRBV11-2 combines with J gene TRBJ2-5, with 9 bases fitting TRBD2. The CDR3 sequence is 17 residues long. The V gene end was trimmed by 2 bases and the J gene end by 0 bases; junction bases not matched to a gene: 7. The germline CDR1 and CDR2 sequences are SGHAT and FQNNGV. The CDR3 spells CASSLSGGGVYQETQYF. CDR3 in DNA: TGTGCCAGCAGCTTATCGGGCGGGGGGGTGTACCAAGAGACCCAGTACTTC.

The chain uses TRBV7-2 and TRBJ1-4, with D hard to call. V was cut by 2 bases and J by 6 bases, with 7 bases left in between. This CDR3 contains 13 residues. CDR1 SGHTA and CDR2 FQGNSA come from the germline V gene. The CDR3 loop reads CASSLSRDEKLFF. The CDR3 DNA reads TGTGCCAGCAGCTTATCCCGGGATGAAAAACTGTTTTTT.

The chain is built from TRBV28 and TRBJ2-5, with TRBD2 as a possible D gene (6 bases). The V gene lost 4 bases and the J gene lost 2 bases, with 20 bases spanning the gap. CDR1 and CDR2 from the germline V gene are MDHEN and SYDVKM. The CDR3 totals 17 residues. CDR3 sequence: CASSSFIRDWQQETQYF. The CDR3 DNA reads TGTGCCAGCAGTTCGTTCATCCGGGACTGGCAACAAGAGACCCAGTACTTC.

This chain uses TRBV7-2 with TRBJ2-7; D remains ambiguous. Germline CDR1 SGHTA, CDR2 FQGNSA. The CDR3 loop spans 13 amino acids. The ends were cut back, 5 bases at V and 6 bases at J, with 14 bases in the middle. CDR3 coding DNA: TGTGCCAGCAGCCCCAGCCAGTTTGGCGAGCAGTACTTC. It encodes CASSPSQFGEQYF.

The J gene is TRBJ1-1, the V gene TRBV5-1; possibly TRBD1 for D (5 bases). Trimming removed 6 bases from V and 1 base from J, with 10 bases in between. From germline, CDR1 is SGHRS and CDR2 YFSETQ. The CDR3 length is 13 residues. CDR3 bases: TGCGCCAGCAACTCGGGGCAGAACACTGAAGCTTTCTTT. Translating it yields CASNSGQNTEAFF.

In this sample, this clonotype turned up many times. This chain links TRBV7-6 with TRBJ2-2; 7 nucleotides match TRBD2. The germline V gene encodes CDR1 SGHVS and CDR2 FNYEAQ. The V and J ends lost 5 bases and 1 base, in that order; junction bases with no gene match: 19. The CDR3 runs to 20 residues. For the CDR3, the DNA is TGTGCCAGCAGCCTTAAAGGCGGGAGCGGGCACAAACAGAACACCGGGGAGCTGTTTTTT. Translated: CASSLKGGSGHKQNTGELFF.

The chain uses TRBV6-5 and TRBJ2-5, with D possibly being TRBD2 (5 bases). The CDR3 is made up of 14 amino acids. Trimming took 4 bases from V and 3 from J, leaving 12 bases between them. Per the germline V gene, CDR1 is MNHEY and CDR2 is SVGAGI. CDR3: CASSLWEKKETQYF. The CDR3 DNA follows: TGTGCCAGCAGTTTATGGGAGAAGAAAGAGACCCAGTACTTC.

The chain has TRBV29-1 and TRBJ2-3; D tentatively fits TRBD1 or TRBD2 (5 bases each). Per the germline V gene, CDR1 is SQVTM and CDR2 is ANQGSEA. This CDR3 comprises 15 residues. V was trimmed by 5 bases and J by 1 base, leaving 16 bases between them. The CDR3: CSVYKGPRGTDTQYF. DNA for the CDR3: TGCAGCGTTTACAAGGGACCAAGGGGCACAGATACGCAGTATTTT.

In its sample, this clonotype was seen a few times. The chain is built from TRBV29-1 and TRBJ2-3; 10 bases match TRBD2. CDR3 length equals 16 residues. J was trimmed by 4 bases and V by 0 bases; bases with no gene match: 7. CDR1 is SQVTM, CDR2 ANQGSEA, per germline. Here the CDR3 DNA reads TGCAGCGTTGAAGATCAGCTAGCGGGAGTTCCAGATACGCAGTATTTT. Translating it yields CSVEDQLAGVPDTQYF.